This TCR beta chain was captured by sequencing in a study of Ad26.COV2.S vaccination and SARS-CoV-2 variants. This clone was counted only a few times. Profiled with immunoSEQ multiplex PCR; TCRdb holds only in-frame clones, not every one. The repertoire holds roughly 510,000 clones, with around 85% as singletons. Regarding treatment: some 19 received Ad26.COV2.S at low or high dose, single or two shots; 5 received placebo; per-sample allocation not given. Day 63 after the first vaccine or placebo injection was the time point for sampling. The TCR was taken from a person between 18 and 65 years old who received the Ad26.COV2.S COVID-19 vaccine or a placebo. Source: peripheral blood, taken in a trial of Ad26.COV2.S vaccine versus placebo.

CDR3 loop: CSATIRGRRYF. For the CDR3, the DNA is TGCAGTGCTACGATCAGGGGGCGCAGGTACTTC. The J gene is TRBJ2-7, the V gene TRBV20-1, with 8 bases aligning to TRBD1. CDR1 is DFQATT, CDR2 SNEGSKA, per germline (reference sequence). This CDR3 is 11 amino acids long. After removal of 4 bases from V and 12 bases from J, the junction contained 8 bases not matched to a gene.